One sample yielded the 26 T cell receptor beta chains listed below, sequenced in a study of response to subunit inactivated influenza vaccine. TCRdb recomputed calls from the RT-PCR reads with MiXCR, one row per CDR3 protein. The repertoire includes around 710,000 distinct CDR3 sequences, 11% to 15% of them detected once, and approximately 6.5% sits in the top ten. Here the sequenced sample was PBMCs from blood, taken around 15 days before vaccination. The receptors here all came from a man in his fifties or sixties who received an inactivated influenza vaccine.

The chain combines TRBV6-1 with TRBJ1-1, with D tentatively TRBD1 (6 bases). The length of the CDR3 is 15 residues. Between the trimmed V and J ends, which lost 6 bases and 5 bases, there was a span of 19 bases. Germline values: CDR1 MNHNS, CDR2 SASEGT. The CDR3 reads CASSVQGVLGTEAFF. The CDR3 DNA follows: TGTGCCAGCAGCGTACAGGGAGTTTTGGGAACTGAAGCTTTCTTT.

This clonotype was picked up a small number of times. The rearrangement joins TRBV29-1 to TRBJ1-2; 8 nucleotides align to TRBD1. V lost 0 bases to trimming and J lost 6 bases; unmatched junction nucleotides: 6. This CDR3 spans 14 amino acids. The germline CDR1 and CDR2 sequences are SQVTM and ANQGSEA. CDR3 nucleotides: TGCAGCGTTGAAGATGGACAGGGTTGGAATGGCTACACCTTC. It translates to CSVEDGQGWNGYTF.

In its sample, this clonotype was seen a few times. This sequence joins TRBV20-1 and TRBJ2-5; 8 bases match TRBD2. Germline-derived CDR1 and CDR2 are DFQATT and SNEGSKA (reference sequence). V trimming: 4 bases; J trimming: 9 bases; junction bases outside the gene matches: 19. This CDR3 is built from 16 residues. CDR3 loop: CSANSRWASGSAPQYF. In DNA, the CDR3 is TGCAGTGCTAACTCCCGTTGGGCTAGCGGGTCTGCGCCCCAGTACTTC.

The rearrangement links TRBV2 to TRBJ2-7; 10 bases are shared with TRBD1. With V trimmed by 5 bases and J by 4 bases, 8 bases remained unmatched. Germline-derived CDR1 and CDR2 are SNHLY and FYNNEI. This CDR3 spans 15 amino acids. CDR3 residues: CASSNTGTGAYEQYF. DNA for the CDR3: TGTGCCAGCAGTAATACCGGGACAGGGGCTTACGAGCAGTACTTC.

This clonotype was picked up a small number of times. This rearrangement joins TRBV5-1 to TRBJ2-3; 8 nucleotides match TRBD2. The length of the CDR3 is 14 residues. The germline CDR1 and CDR2 sequences are SGHRS and YFSETQ. Trimming removed 1 base from V and 4 bases from J; junction bases left unmatched: 2. CDR3 protein: CASSLTAGADTQYF. CDR3 nucleotide sequence: TGCGCCAGCAGCTTGACAGCGGGAGCAGATACGCAGTATTTT.

The V and J genes are TRBV4-2 and TRBJ2-5; 8 nucleotides line up with TRBD1. CDR3 length equals 14 residues. The V segment lost 4 bases and the J segment 4 bases; nucleotides outside the gene matches: 5. Germline lookup yields CDR1 LGHNA and CDR2 YNFKEQ. The CDR3 region has the DNA TGTGCCAGCAGCCCCGTCGGGACAGGAGAGACCCAGTACTTC. This codes for CASSPVGTGETQYF.

The chain combines TRBV20-1 with TRBJ1-2; TRBD1 matches at 7 bases. The trim removed 5 bases at V and 8 bases at J, leaving 14 bases unmatched. The V gene's germline CDR1 is DFQATT and CDR2 SNEGSKA (reference sequence). CDR3 length: 14 amino acids. Written as DNA, the CDR3 is TGCAGTGCTCCTTCCCGACAGGGCTGGGGGGGCTACACCTTC. This sequence encodes CSAPSRQGWGGYTF.

The chain employs TRBV4-2 and TRBJ2-7; D unclear. The CDR3 has 14 residues. V shed 4 bases and J shed 3 bases, with 13 bases lying between them. Germline V gene lookup returns CDR1 LGHNA and CDR2 YNFKEQ. CDR3 DNA sequence: TGTGCCAGCAGCCTGGATGTAAAAGACTACGAGCAGTACTTC. Residues: CASSLDVKDYEQYF.

The V and J genes are TRBV7-2 and TRBJ2-7, with a weak D call TRBD2 (6 bases). This CDR3 comprises 14 residues. Trimming took off 2 bases at V and 3 bases at J, with 11 bases between the two ends. Germline V gene lookup returns CDR1 SGHTA and CDR2 FQGNSA. The CDR3 sequence: CASSLSRDFYEQYF. In DNA, the CDR3 is TGTGCCAGCAGCTTAAGCAGGGACTTCTACGAGCAGTACTTC.

The chain combines TRBV5-5 with TRBJ2-1; no reliable D call. Between the trimmed V and J ends, which lost 0 bases and 2 bases, there was a span of 18 bases. The CDR3 consists of 18 residues. CDR1 is SGHKS and CDR2 is YYEKEE in the germline V gene (reference sequence). DNA for the CDR3: TGTGCCAGCAGCTTGGCTCCAGATCGACACTATACCTACAATGAGCAGTTCTTC. Translated: CASSLAPDRHYTYNEQFF.

At least ten counts were recorded for this clonotype. The chain carries TRBV4-3 and TRBJ2-5; TRBD1 aligns across 7 bases. Per the germline V gene, CDR1 is LGHNA and CDR2 is YSLEER. The CDR3 has 15 amino acids. Losses at the gene ends were 0 bases for V and 4 bases for J; bases not matched to a gene: 5. The DNA for the CDR3 is TGCGCCAGCAGCCAAGAAGACAACAGGGGAGAGACCCAGTACTTC. Its translation is CASSQEDNRGETQYF.

This clonotype was counted at least ten times. The genes are TRBV5-1 and TRBJ2-7, with 10 bases that match TRBD1. CDR3 length: 15 amino acids. Germline V CDR1 and CDR2: SGHRS, YFSETQ. The junction had 8 bases not matched to a gene; V was cut back by 1 base and J by 7 bases. The CDR3 here is CASSLTGTGEWEQYF. For the CDR3, the DNA is TGCGCCAGCAGCTTGACCGGGACAGGGGAGTGGGAGCAGTACTTC.

The chain uses TRBV5-1 and TRBJ1-1, with unresolved D. Germline V CDR1 and CDR2: SGHRS, YFSETQ. Deletions cut 5 bases from V and 1 base from J, with 9 bases between. This CDR3 has 13 residues. Here the CDR3 DNA reads TGCGCCAGCAGAAAAGACACGAACACTGAAGCTTTCTTT. It translates to CASRKDTNTEAFF.

The chain uses TRBV5-6 and TRBJ1-2, with TRBD1 matching over 11 bases. The CDR3 is 14 amino acids. Per germline, CDR1 SGHDT and CDR2 YYEEEE. The J segment lost 7 bases and the V segment lost 2 bases, leaving 4 bases of the junction unmatched. The CDR3 nucleotides read TGTGCCAGCAGCTTTTGGACAGGGGGCGTTGGCTACACCTTC. It codes for CASSFWTGGVGYTF.

The chain has TRBV5-6 and TRBJ2-7; 9 nucleotides agree with TRBD1. Trimming at V came to 0 bases and at J to 3 bases, leaving 7 bases not matched to a gene. The CDR3 is 16 residues long. Germline CDR1 reads SGHDT; CDR2 reads YYEEEE. For the CDR3, the DNA is TGTGCCAGCAGCTTGGGATTGGGACAGGGCTACTACGAGCAGTACTTC. This encodes CASSLGLGQGYYEQYF.

This clonotype occurred many times. The V call is TRBV12-3 or TRBV12-4, the J call TRBJ2-3; 13 nucleotides match TRBD2. The CDR3 sequence is 17 residues long. J gave up 2 bases and V 5 bases, and 7 bases lay outside the gene matches. CDR3 DNA sequence: TGTGCCAGCAGTCCCAGACTAGCGGGAGGTAACACAGATACGCAGTATTTT. It yields the protein CASSPRLAGGNTDTQYF.

The genes are TRBV20-1 and TRBJ2-1, with a possible D match to TRBD1 (5 bases). This CDR3 is built from 14 residues. The germline V and J ends were trimmed by 1 base and 4 bases, with 11 bases remaining between them. From germline, CDR1 is DFQATT and CDR2 SNEGSKA (reference sequence). The CDR3 sequence: CSARARDRYNEQFF. In nucleotides, the CDR3 is TGCAGTGCTAGAGCCAGGGATCGGTACAATGAGCAGTTCTTC.

CDR3 sequence (DNA): TGTGCCAGCAGAGAACAGGGGGCGAGCGGAGAAAAACTGTTTTTT. This encodes CASREQGASGEKLFF. The V and J genes are TRBV2 and TRBJ1-4, with 9 bases identical to TRBD1. Germline V lookup: CDR1 SNHLY, CDR2 FYNNEI. V dropped 6 bases and J dropped 8; count of bases not matched to a gene: 10. The CDR3 has 15 amino acids.

V gene TRBV5-6 combines with J gene TRBJ2-1; perhaps TRBD2 as D (6 bases). The CDR3 has 13 residues. V was shortened by 1 base and J by 9 bases, with 11 bases between the two germline ends. Germline CDR1 and CDR2: SGHDT and YYEEEE. The DNA of the CDR3 is TGTGCCAGCAGCTTGACCTGGAGGGCTGAGCAGTTCTTC. It specifies CASSLTWRAEQFF.

The CDR3 bases are TGTGCCAGCCACTCTGGAGGGGGGATCCAAGAGACCCAGTACTTC. Residues: CASHSGGGIQETQYF. V is TRBV6-1 and J is TRBJ2-5; TRBD1 or TRBD2 may be the D gene (6 bases each). This CDR3 has 15 residues. Germline CDR1 MNHNS, CDR2 SASEGT. V was pared by 8 bases and J by 1 base, with 17 bases between.

The rearrangement uses TRBV10-3 and TRBJ2-7; TRBD2 matches 13 bases. The trim removed 7 bases at V and 6 bases at J, leaving 9 bases unmatched. This CDR3 has 15 amino acids. In germline, CDR1 is ENHRY, CDR2 SYGVKD. For the CDR3, the DNA is TGTGCCATCACCCGAGGACTAGCGGGAGTCCTCGAGCAGTACTTC. Translated: CAITRGLAGVLEQYF.

This clonotype was detected ten times or more. The chain employs TRBV7-9 and TRBJ2-1, with D unclear. This CDR3 region has 13 residues. V was trimmed by 7 bases and J by 6 bases, leaving 13 bases between them. Germline assignment: CDR1 SEHNR and CDR2 FQNEAQ (reference sequence). The CDR3 nucleotides read TGTGCCAGCACCCCCCAAGTCCCCAATGAGCAGTTCTTC. Translated, it gives CASTPQVPNEQFF.

The chain employs TRBV30 and TRBJ2-3, with 9 bases aligning to TRBD2. The CDR3 consists of 15 residues. Unmatched junction bases numbered 4, after V lost 3 bases and J lost 0 bases. The germline V gene has CDR1 GTSNPN and CDR2 SVGIG (reference sequence). This chain's CDR3 is CAWSLGLASTDTQYF. For the CDR3, the DNA is TGTGCCTGGAGCCTAGGACTAGCGAGCACAGATACGCAGTATTTT.

The genes are TRBV11-2 and TRBJ2-1; 8 nucleotides line up with TRBD1. The CDR3 is made up of 19 amino acids. Germline CDR1 SGHAT, CDR2 FQNNGV. With 0 bases clipped from V and 9 bases from J, the junction kept 19 bases outside the gene matches. CDR3 protein: CASSLEYTTSRDRFIEQFF. Written as DNA, the CDR3 is TGTGCCAGCAGCTTAGAATATACAACCTCCCGGGACAGGTTTATTGAGCAGTTCTTC.

The rearrangement uses TRBV7-8 and TRBJ1-5; 10 bases line up with TRBD1. V trimming: 2 bases; J trimming: 3 bases; junction bases outside the gene matches: 7. The CDR3 runs to 17 residues. Germline loops: CDR1 SGHVS, CDR2 FQNEAQ. The CDR3 region is CASSLSWGQGFNQPQHF. The CDR3 DNA reads as TGTGCCAGCAGCTTATCATGGGGACAGGGGTTCAATCAGCCCCAGCATTTT.

The V call is TRBV5-1, the J call TRBJ2-1; 9 bases map to TRBD1. The ends lost 2 bases at V and 6 bases at J; junction bases unmatched: 12. Germline CDR1 SGHRS, CDR2 YFSETQ. The CDR3 runs 17 residues. CDR3 DNA sequence: TGCGCCAGCAGCTTCAATGACCGGGACAGGGTGTTCAATGAGCAGTTCTTC. Translation: CASSFNDRDRVFNEQFF.